This TCR beta chain was sequenced for a study of cytomegalovirus exposure and HLA in healthy donors. Across the study: There were just under 400 genotyped donors. Of these, 81% fell in the genetic ancestry cluster associated with self-reported Caucasian donors.

It was with 60 Vbeta and 13 Jbeta primers that the PCR ran. Libraries were prepared by immunoSEQ multiplex PCR; TCRdb keeps only in-frame clonotypes and omits some of them. The table shows around 130,000 clones, with around 80% occurring only once. About this clone: Its antigen is currently unknown.

Points from the study as a whole: For most subjects, TCR beta sequences were reported to predict HLA-A and HLA-B alleles with accuracy. One variant, a missense change in DCLRE1C, was linked in a later analysis to TCR beta V- and J-gene trimming.

The CDR3 extends over 18 amino acids. Looked up from germline, CDR1 is SGHVS and CDR2 is FNYEAQ. V trimming: 1 base; J trimming: 1 base; junction bases outside the gene matches: 13. The origin of this receptor is a woman between 50 and 59 years old in good health and CMV-seronegative. This sequence joins TRBV7-6 and TRBJ2-7; 7 nucleotides align to TRBD2. Input material: PBMCs. CDR3 in amino acids: CASSLGFGEGSLSYEQYF. The CDR3 DNA follows: TGTGCCAGCAGCTTAGGGTTCGGGGAGGGTTCCCTATCCTACGAGCAGTACTTC. Full variable domain (outside the CDR3, taken from reference TRBV7-6 and TRBJ2-7): GAGVSQSPRYKVTKRGQDVALRCDPISGHVSLYWYRQALGQGPEFLTYFNYEAQQDKSGLPNDRFSAERPEGSISTLTIQRTEQRDSAMYRCASSLGFGEGSLSYEQYFGPGTRLTVT.